A single T cell receptor beta chain is shown here with its context. These data originate in a study of cytomegalovirus exposure and HLA in healthy donors. With 60 Vbeta and 13 Jbeta primers, the PCR was carried out. Assay used: immunoSEQ multiplex PCR; TCRdb lists only in-frame clones, some missing. The sample has about 100,000 clones, 80% to 90% seen once. The CDR3 length is 15 residues. V was clipped by 2 bases and J by 2 bases; unmatched bases: 6. Germline V gene lookup returns CDR1 SGDLS and CDR2 YYNGEE. What was sequenced was PBMCs. The rearrangement uses TRBV9 and TRBJ1-2; 7 bases agree with TRBD1. This TCR was recovered from a woman aged 18-29 years in good health and CMV-seronegative. The CDR3 sequence: CASSVGAGGNYGYTF. In nucleotides, the CDR3 is TGTGCCAGCAGCGTTGGTGCAGGGGGAAACTATGGCTACACCTTC.